Listed below are T cell receptor beta chains from one sample, sequenced in a study of T cell responses to AZD1222 COVID-19 vaccine. The method was immunoSEQ multiplex PCR; TCRdb's version includes in-frame clones alone and lacks a portion of them. The data contain over 150,000 clones, 88% of them singletons. This sample comprised peripheral blood, obtained on day 0 of AZD1222 vaccination. These receptors came from an adult in good health. Both conserved end residues are part of each CDR3. D genes are given only for firm matches. The size entry is marked missing in some rows and otherwise reads once, few, many or a size class.

>.|TRBJ2-1|TRBV6-2/TRBV6-3|TRBD2
TGTGCCAGCAGTTACAGTCTAGCGGGGGGCTACAATGAGCAGTTCTTC
CASSYSLAGGYNEQFF
>.|TRBJ1-1|TRBV25-1|.
TGTGCCAGCAGTGAATTTAATGGGAAGACTGAAGCTTTCTTT
CASSEFNGKTEAFF
>.|TRBJ1-1|TRBV6-1|.
TGTGCCAGCAGTGAAAGGGGGGGGAACACTGAAGCTTTCTTT
CASSERGGNTEAFF
>.|TRBJ2-3|TRBV4-1|.
TGCGCCAGCAGCCAAGTTTTAGATACGCAGTATTTT
CASSQVLDTQYF
>.|TRBJ1-5|TRBV5-1|TRBD1
TGCGCCAGCAGCTGGACCGGACAGGAAAATCAGCCCCAGCATTTT
CASSWTGQENQPQHF
>.|TRBJ1-1|TRBV12-3/TRBV12-4|TRBD1
TGTGCCAGCAGCCGGGGACAGACAGCAGCTTTCTTT
CASSRGQTAAFF
>few|TRBJ2-2|TRBV12-3/TRBV12-4|.
TGTGCCAGCAGCCTAGAATCCGGGGAGCTGTTTTTT
CASSLESGELFF
>.|TRBJ2-5|TRBV7-2|TRBD2
TGTGCCAGCAGCGCTGAAGGACTAGCGGGGAGGACCCAGTACTTC
CASSAEGLAGRTQYF
>.|TRBJ2-6|TRBV10-3|TRBD1
TGTGCCATCAGTGAGTCGACAGGGGGGTTCTCTGGGGCCAACGTCCTGACTTTC
CAISESTGGFSGANVLTF
>.|TRBJ2-7|TRBV10-3|.
TGTGCCATCTCCCGGGGCCACGAGCAGTACTTC
CAISRGHEQYF
>.|TRBJ2-3|TRBV9|TRBD1
TGTGCCAGCAGCGGTCCGGGACAGGCCGTTAGTACGCAGTATTTT
CASSGPGQAVSTQYF
>.|TRBJ1-6|TRBV11-2|TRBD1
TGTGCCAGCAGCCAAGGGACAGCCTATAATTCACCCCTCCACTTT
CASSQGTAYNSPLHF
>.|TRBJ1-1|TRBV7-8|.
TGTGCCAGCAGCTTAGGGGCGGCAGGGCTGCTGAACACTGAAGCTTTCTTT
CASSLGAAGLLNTEAFF
>.|TRBJ1-1|TRBV15|.
TGTGCCACCAGCAGGGGGGGAGGTTCAAGAACTTTCTTT
CATSRGGGSRTFF
>.|TRBJ2-7|TRBV6-5|.
TGTGCCAGCAGTTACTCGAAAAGGGACTGGAACTACGAGCAGTACTTC
CASSYSKRDWNYEQYF
>.|TRBJ1-5|TRBV7-2|TRBD1
TGTGCCAGCAGTAATGACAGGGATCAGCCCCAGCATTTT
CASSNDRDQPQHF
>.|TRBJ2-7|TRBV10-3|TRBD1
TGTGCCATCAGTGCCGACAGGGGATGGCAGTACTTC
CAISADRGWQYF
>.|TRBJ1-2|TRBV5-1|TRBD1
TGCGCCAGCAGCGTCGGGACAGGGTATGGCTACACCTTC
CASSVGTGYGYTF
>.|TRBJ2-7|TRBV5-1|TRBD1
TGCGCCAGCAGCTTGGTGGGACAGGGTACTGGCGAGCAGTACTTC
CASSLVGQGTGEQYF
>few|TRBJ2-7|TRBV5-1|.
TGCGCCAGCAGCTTAACTCCCCAGTACGAGCAGTACTTC
CASSLTPQYEQYF
>once|TRBJ1-5|TRBV7-2|.
TGTGCCAGCAGCTTATGGGGGACACATCAGCCCCAGCATTTT
CASSLWGTHQPQHF
>.|TRBJ2-5|TRBV7-2|.
TGTGCCAGCAGATTAGGGGGGGGGCGAGAGACCCAGTACTTC
CASRLGGGRETQYF
>.|TRBJ1-5|TRBV18|.
TGTGCCAGCTCACCTGGGGGGAGCAATCAGCCCCAGCATTTT
CASSPGGSNQPQHF
>once|TRBJ1-5|TRBV21-1|.
TGTGCCAGCAGCAAACCTACCTTCCCGGGACAGGCGGATAGCAATCAGCCCCAGCATTTT
CASSKPTFPGQADSNQPQHF
>.|TRBJ2-1|TRBV10-3|TRBD1
TGTGCCATCAGGGTGGCGGCAGGGGGCTCCGATGAGCAGTTCTTC
CAIRVAAGGSDEQFF
>few|TRBJ1-4|TRBV3-1/TRBV3-2|.
TGTGCCAGCAGCCAGTCGGACGGGACCCACCATTCCCACCTTTTT
CASSQSDGTHHSHLF
>.|TRBJ1-1|TRBV6-6|.
TGTGCCAGCAGTTACTCGGCGGGGATGGCTGAAGCTTTCTTT
CASSYSAGMAEAFF
>.|TRBJ2-2|TRBV5-4|TRBD1
TGTGCCAGCAGCTTGGAACAGGGGGCCACCGGGGAGCTGTTTTTT
CASSLEQGATGELFF
>once|TRBJ2-2|TRBV5-1|.
TGCGCCAGCAGCTTGTCCCAGATTGGTTCCGGGGAGCTGTTTTTT
CASSLSQIGSGELFF
>.|TRBJ1-1|TRBV10-3|TRBD1
TGTGCCACGTCCCGGGACAGGGTAACGAACACTGAAGCTTTCTTT
CATSRDRVTNTEAFF
>.|TRBJ1-4|TRBV4-1|TRBD1
TGCGCCAGCAGCCAGGACACAGGGGGCGCCGGGGAAAAACTGTTTTTT
CASSQDTGGAGEKLFF
>.|TRBJ1-6|TRBV28|.
TGTGCCAGCAGCTTTGGAGACAGGCAAAATTCACCCCTCCACTTT
CASSFGDRQNSPLHF
>.|TRBJ2-7|TRBV28|.
TGTGCCAGCAGTCGACAGGAATACGAGCAGTACTTC
CASSRQEYEQYF
>.|TRBJ2-7|TRBV10-3|.
TGTGCCATCAGTGAGGATAGAATCGACGAGCAGTACTTC
CAISEDRIDEQYF
>.|TRBJ1-5|TRBV21-1|.
TGTGCCAGCAGCAAAAGAAGGAGCAATCAGCCCCAGCATTTT
CASSKRRSNQPQHF
>.|TRBJ1-1|TRBV11-2|TRBD1
TGTGCCAGCAGCTCGCCTCGACAGGGCTCTTACATGAACACTGAAGCTTTCTTT
CASSSPRQGSYMNTEAFF
>.|TRBJ1-1|TRBV10-3|.
TGTGCCATCAGTGGTCAACAGGTTTCGAACACTGAAGCTTTCTTT
CAISGQQVSNTEAFF
>.|TRBJ2-7|TRBV10-1|.
TGCGCCAGCAGTGGGGGACCATCCTACGAGCAGTACTTC
CASSGGPSYEQYF
>.|TRBJ2-5|TRBV7-2|.
TGTGCCAGCAGCTTATCTGGTCTGGGGGAGACCCAGTACTTC
CASSLSGLGETQYF
>many|TRBJ2-7|TRBV2|TRBD1
TGTGCCAGCGAGCAGACAGGGGGACTTAGGGAGCAGTACTTC
CASEQTGGLREQYF
>.|TRBJ2-7|TRBV19|TRBD1
TGTGCCAGTAGTTCCAGGACAGGGATAAGGGAGCAGTACTTC
CASSSRTGIREQYF
>.|TRBJ1-1|TRBV2|.
TGCTTCGGTGCAGGTATGAACACTGAAGCTTTCTTT
CFGAGMNTEAFF
>.|TRBJ2-7|TRBV20-1|.
TGCAGTGCTAGAAGGCAGTACGAGCAGTACTTC
CSARRQYEQYF
>.|TRBJ2-2|TRBV7-2|.
TGTGCCAGCAGCCCCTCGGGGCCGAACACCGGGGAGCTGTTTTTT
CASSPSGPNTGELFF
>.|TRBJ2-7|TRBV2|.
TGTGCCAGCAGGACCGACAGAGACGAGCAGTACTTC
CASRTDRDEQYF
>.|TRBJ2-5|TRBV19|TRBD1
TGTGCCAGTAGCATCGGACAGGCAAGAAAAGAGACCCAGTACTTC
CASSIGQARKETQYF
>.|TRBJ2-7|TRBV6-5|.
TGTGCCAGCAGTCCAACGTCGAGCTCCTACGAGCAGTACTTC
CASSPTSSSYEQYF
>.|TRBJ1-6|TRBV6-1|.
TGTGCCAGCAGTGAACGGCAGTATAATTCACCCCTCCACTTT
CASSERQYNSPLHF
>.|TRBJ2-1|TRBV7-6|.
TGTGCCAGCAGCGGGACCCCAAACGGATACAATGAGCAGTTCTTC
CASSGTPNGYNEQFF
>.|TRBJ2-1|TRBV9|.
TGTGCCAGCAGCGTAGTAGGGGGAAACTACAATGAGCAGTTCTTC
CASSVVGGNYNEQFF
>.|TRBJ2-5|TRBV29-1|TRBD2
TGCAGCGTTGGGCCAGCTAGCGGGTTAGAGACCCAGTACTTC
CSVGPASGLETQYF
>.|TRBJ2-3|TRBV18|TRBD2
TGTGCCAGCTCACCCACAGCGGGGGCCACAGATACGCAGTATTTT
CASSPTAGATDTQYF
>.|TRBJ2-7|TRBV7-9|.
TGTGCCAGCAGCTTAGGAACGGGGGCGGTCTACGAGCAGTACTTC
CASSLGTGAVYEQYF
>.|TRBJ2-3|TRBV27|TRBD1
TGTGCCAGCAGGAGACAGGGGAGCACAGATACGCAGTATTTT
CASRRQGSTDTQYF